This entry lists 20 T cell receptor beta chains sequenced from one sample in a study of brain T cells in children with intractable seizures. The time point here: blood from clinic visit 5 months post-surgery; TSC patient then seizure free. Method: immunoSEQ multiplex PCR; TCRdb's copy keeps in-frame clones and lacks some. The sample records about 340,000 clones, 85% to 95% being singletons. The sequencing used peripheral blood, collected about 5 months after surgery. These receptors were obtained from a boy younger than two with tuberous sclerosis and intractable seizures.

The DNA for the CDR3 is TGTGCCAGCAGCGCTAGGACAGGGGACTACGAGCAGTACTTC. This sequence encodes CASSARTGDYEQYF. The V gene is TRBV9, the J gene TRBJ2-7; 9 bases are a match to TRBD1. Losses at the gene ends were 3 bases for V and 3 bases for J; bases not matched to a gene: 4. The germline V gene encodes CDR1 SGDLS and CDR2 YYNGEE. CDR3 size: 14 residues. The variable domain in full, with the rest retrieved from reference TRBV9 and TRBJ2-7, is DSGVTQTPKHLITATGQRVTLRCSPRSGDLSVYWYQQSLDQGLQFLIQYYNGEERAKGNILERFSAQQFPDLHSELNLSSLELGDSALYFCASSARTGDYEQYFGPGTRLTVT.

The chain carries TRBV6-6 and TRBJ1-1, with TRBD1 identical over 7 bases. This CDR3 has 14 residues. Trimming cost V 7 bases and J 1 base; bases outside gene matches: 6. Germline lookup yields CDR1 MNHNY and CDR2 SVGAGI (reference sequence). The DNA of the CDR3 is TGTGCCAGCAATCCGACAGGGCGGAACACTGAAGCTTTCTTT. Protein: CASNPTGRNTEAFF.

The chain combines TRBV7-3 with TRBJ1-1; maybe TRBD1 (5 bases). With 5 bases removed from V and 4 bases from J, the gap between germline ends came to 8 bases. This CDR3 region has 12 residues. Germline CDR1 and CDR2: SGHTA and FQGTGA. The chain's CDR3 is CASSVGGTEAFF. The CDR3 nucleotides are TGTGCCAGCAGCGTGGGGGGCACTGAAGCTTTCTTT.

This chain joins TRBV2 and TRBJ1-2, with TRBD1 as a possible D gene (6 bases). Germline CDR1 SNHLY, CDR2 FYNNEI. Trimming pared 9 bases from V and 3 bases from J, leaving 11 bases between. The CDR3 totals 12 residues. CDR3 sequence (DNA): TGTGCCAGGTGGGGGGGCGACTATGGCTACACCTTC. This codes for CARWGGDYGYTF.

The chain is built from TRBV6-5 and TRBJ2-1, with TRBD2 identical over 12 bases. J was trimmed by 8 bases and V by 6 bases; bases with no gene match: 5. Looked up from germline, CDR1 is MNHEY and CDR2 is SVGAGI. The CDR3 sequence is 14 residues long. CDR3 sequence: CASSSGLAGDEQFF. The CDR3 DNA sequence: TGTGCCAGCAGCTCGGGACTAGCGGGTGATGAGCAGTTCTTC.

CDR3 region: CASSLIATANTGELFF. CDR3 in DNA: TGTGCCAGCAGCTTAATTGCGACGGCGAACACCGGGGAGCTGTTTTTT. The chain recombines TRBV7-3 with TRBJ2-2; D is undetermined. The CDR3 is 16 amino acids. The ends were cut back, 1 base at V and 0 bases at J, with 9 bases in the middle. CDR1 is SGHTA, CDR2 FQGTGA, per germline.

The chain joins TRBV6-4 to TRBJ1-3, with D maybe TRBD1 (5 bases). The CDR3 is made up of 14 amino acids. The V and J ends lost 6 bases and 5 bases respectively, with 14 bases between them. CDR1 is MRHNA, CDR2 SNTAGT, per germline. CDR3 sequence (DNA): TGTGCCAGCAGCCGACAGAGGAACAGAAACACCATATATTTT. It translates to CASSRQRNRNTIYF.

The chain is built from TRBV5-5 and TRBJ2-3; no clear D. V lost 4 bases, J lost 2 bases, and 14 bases lay in between. CDR3 length: 15 residues. CDR1 is SGHKS, CDR2 YYEKEE, per germline (reference sequence). The CDR3 sequence is CASSPWPSTTDTQYF. CDR3 nucleotides: TGTGCCAGCAGCCCCTGGCCTTCTACCACAGATACGCAGTATTTT.

V usage is TRBV7-9 and J usage is TRBJ2-7; TRBD1 aligns across 7 bases. There are 14 residues in the CDR3. CDR1 and CDR2 from the germline V gene are SEHNR and FQNEAQ (reference sequence). The J segment lost 5 bases and the V segment lost 4 bases, leaving 8 bases of the junction unmatched. DNA for the CDR3: TGTGCCAGCAGCTGGGCTATGACAGGGAACGAGCAGTACTTC. Its translation is CASSWAMTGNEQYF.

About this clone: Other DNA sequences from this sample encode an identical CDR3 as well. The V and J genes are TRBV6-5 and TRBJ1-1; 7 bases are a match to TRBD1. Per germline, CDR1 MNHEY and CDR2 SVGAGI. The length of the CDR3 is 14 residues. V shed 3 bases, J shed 1 base, and the junction held 2 bases outside the gene matches. The DNA for the CDR3 is TGTGCCAGCAGTTATCGGACAGGGAACACTGAAGCTTTCTTT. Encoded protein: CASSYRTGNTEAFF.

The chain combines TRBV30 with TRBJ1-5, with D possibly being TRBD1 (6 bases). The CDR3 runs to 12 residues. The germline CDR1 and CDR2 sequences are GTSNPN and SVGIG (reference sequence). Trimming stripped 5 bases from V and 6 bases from J, with 11 bases between. The CDR3 DNA reads as TGTGCCTGGGGCACAGGGACTCAGCCCCAGCATTTT. This translates into CAWGTGTQPQHF.

The chain is built from TRBV5-1 and TRBJ2-3; 9 nucleotides line up with TRBD2. The J segment lost 5 bases and the V segment lost 5 bases, leaving 9 bases of the junction unmatched. This CDR3 comprises 15 residues. Looked up from germline, CDR1 is SGHRS and CDR2 is YFSETQ. CDR3 DNA: TGCGCCAGCAGTTTGCTAGCGGGGCCGAAAGATACGCAGTATTTT. Its protein is CASSLLAGPKDTQYF.

The chain couples TRBV19 to TRBJ1-6; the D gene is possibly TRBD1 (6 bases). Trimming took 3 bases from V and 8 from J, leaving 14 bases between them. The CDR3 runs to 15 residues. In germline, CDR1 is LNHDA, CDR2 SQIVND (reference sequence). In DNA form, the CDR3 reads TGTGCCAGTAGTATTGGGGGCAGAAACTATTCACCCCTCCACTTT. It codes for CASSIGGRNYSPLHF.

The chain recombines TRBV7-8 with TRBJ1-1, with 10 bases identical to TRBD1. CDR3 length: 15 amino acids. J was trimmed by 7 bases and V by 2 bases; bases with no gene match: 7. The germline CDR1 and CDR2 sequences are SGHVS and FQNEAQ. DNA for the CDR3: TGTGCCAGCAGCTTAATTGGACAGGGGGTTCTTGAAGCTTTCTTT. The encoded protein is CASSLIGQGVLEAFF.

V is TRBV5-6 and J is TRBJ2-1, with no clear D. This CDR3 spans 14 amino acids. Trimming cost V 0 bases and J 2 bases, with 6 bases left between them. Per the germline V gene, CDR1 is SGHDT and CDR2 is YYEEEE. CDR3 bases: TGTGCCAGCAGCTTGGGGTCAGCCTACAATGAGCAGTTCTTC. Protein: CASSLGSAYNEQFF. Supplemented by reference TRBV5-6 and TRBJ2-1, the full variable domain reads DAGVTQSPTHLIKTRGQQVTLRCSPKSGHDTVSWYQQALGQGPQFIFQYYEEEERQRGNFPDRFSGHQFPNYSSELNVNALLLGDSALYLCASSLGSAYNEQFFGPGTRLTVL.

The V and J genes are TRBV5-5 and TRBJ1-6, with D hard to call. Germline V CDR1 and CDR2: SGHKS, YYEKEE (reference sequence). This CDR3 spans 13 amino acids. Trimming stripped 0 bases from V and 10 bases from J, with 8 bases between. CDR3 sequence reads: CASSLGVASPLHF. CDR3 bases: TGTGCCAGCAGCTTGGGAGTCGCATCACCCCTCCACTTT. The variable domain in full, completed from reference TRBV5-5 and TRBJ1-6, reads DAGVTQSPTHLIKTRGQQVTLRCSPISGHKSVSWYQQVLGQGPQFIFQYYEKEERGRGNFPDRFSARQFPNYSSELNVNALLLGDSALYLCASSLGVASPLHFGNGTRLTVT.

A few counts support this clone. This sequence joins TRBV19 and TRBJ2-1; 12 positions agree with TRBD2. Germline lookup yields CDR1 LNHDA and CDR2 SQIVND (reference sequence). The CDR3 is 14 residues long. J gave up 4 bases and V 10 bases, and 5 bases lay outside the gene matches. The CDR3 here is CATRLAGVYNEQFF. CDR3 coding DNA: TGTGCCACCAGACTAGCGGGAGTGTACAATGAGCAGTTCTTC. The whole variable domain, filled in from reference TRBV19 and TRBJ2-1, reads DGGITQSPKYLFRKEGQNVTLSCEQNLNHDAMYWYRQDPGQGLRLIYYSQIVNDFQKGDIAEGYSVSREKKESFPLTVTSAQKNPTAFYLCATRLAGVYNEQFFGPGTRLTVL.

The genes are TRBV3-1 (or the pseudogene TRBV3-2) and TRBJ1-2; 9 positions agree with TRBD1. In germline, CDR1 is LGHDT, CDR2 YNNKEL (reference sequence). The CDR3 extends over 14 amino acids. V shed 5 bases, J shed 8 bases, and the junction held 9 bases outside the gene matches. The CDR3 is CASSSGQGDRGYTF. The CDR3 DNA sequence: TGTGCCAGCAGCTCGGGACAGGGAGATCGGGGCTACACCTTC.

The CDR3: CASSIVLGFGPGELFF. CDR3 nucleotides: TGTGCCAGTAGTATAGTCCTGGGTTTTGGGCCCGGGGAGCTGTTTTTT. The chain links TRBV19 to TRBJ2-2; D remains ambiguous. CDR1 LNHDA and CDR2 SQIVND come from the germline V gene (reference sequence). The germline V and J ends were trimmed by 1 base and 6 bases, with 15 bases remaining between them. This CDR3 spans 16 amino acids.

The chain has TRBV6-2 or TRBV6-3 and TRBJ2-2; no clear D gene. The V and J ends lost 0 bases and 5 bases respectively, with 10 bases between them. The germline V gene encodes CDR1 MNHEY and CDR2 SVGEGT. The CDR3 runs 15 residues. CDR3 loop: CASSYSIQLTGELFF. The CDR3 DNA follows: TGTGCCAGCAGTTACTCGATACAGCTTACCGGGGAGCTGTTTTTT.